This TCR beta chain was identified in a study of T cell responses to AZD1222 COVID-19 vaccine. Study-wide results and limits: Vaccine-associated CD4 TCRs ranged over spike, dominating at 160-218 and 743-854. Once two AZD1222 doses were given, Spike-specific TCR breadth and depth went up. Repertoires were obtained only post-peak T cell response. Seropositive at baseline were only five or six AZD1222 recipients.

CDR1 is SGHDN and CDR2 is FVKESK in the germline V gene. The CDR3 has 13 amino acids. After removal of 1 base from V and 7 bases from J, the junction contained 3 bases not matched to a gene. TCRdb's table, derived via immunoSEQ multiplex PCR, lists solely in-frame clones and lacks some. Its listing shows around 140,000 clones. In regard to this clone: Its antigen is not known.

This chain uses TRBV14 with TRBJ1-2, with TRBD1 identical over 7 bases. The sequencing sample was made of peripheral blood. The source is an adult in good health. The CDR3 DNA is TGTGCCAGCAGCCAAGGTTACAGGGGTGGCTACACCTTC. This encodes CASSQGYRGGYTF.